Included here is one TCR beta chain sequence, with context. What it binds is unknown. Likely unrecorded immune exposures existed in these nominally healthy donors. 60 Vbeta and 13 Jbeta primers were used in PCR. Libraries were prepared by immunoSEQ multiplex PCR; TCRdb keeps only in-frame clonotypes and omits some of them. The sample lists fewer than 200,000 clones; over 60% were seen once. After removal of 0 bases from V and 3 bases from J, the junction contained 8 bases not matched to a gene. Germline V gene data show CDR1 as LGHNA and CDR2 as YNFKEQ. CDR3 size: 17 residues. The sample belongs to a study of cytomegalovirus exposure and HLA in healthy donors. Notes on the study in general: According to a later analysis, most TCR beta chains associated with CMV appeared HLA-restricted.

Input material: PBMCs. This chain connects TRBV4-2 to TRBJ2-1; 7 positions agree with TRBD2. The sequence derives from a female donor in good health and CMV-seronegative. CDR3 protein: CASSQELGGTSYNEQFF. CDR3 coding DNA: TGTGCCAGCAGCCAAGAACTCGGGGGGACGAGCTACAATGAGCAGTTCTTC.